These T cell receptor beta chains were read from a single sample in a study of blood T cell repertoires in COVID-19. This table comes from immunoSEQ multiplex PCR, and its TCRdb copy is limited to in-frame clones, with some not included. The sample records almost 500,000 clones, around nine tenths being singletons. Sequenced sample: PBMCs or T cells enriched from blood (not recorded which). These receptors were obtained from a woman aged 60 to 75 who had recovered from COVID-19. Both conserved end residues are part of each CDR3. D genes are given only for firm matches.

j_call v_call d_call cdr3_aa
TRBJ2-7 TRBV21-1 NA CASSKVRVQYF
TRBJ2-3 TRBV5-1 TRBD2 CASGGERGRTTDTQYF
TRBJ2-1 TRBV9 TRBD2 CASSPSGGAGNEQFF
TRBJ1-5 TRBV7-9 NA CASSLAGFGQPQHF
TRBJ1-6 TRBV19 TRBD1 CATAGGASQSPLHF
TRBJ2-7 TRBV5-6 NA CASSYQGISYEQYF
TRBJ2-2 TRBV30 TRBD1 CAWSRQGADTGELFF
TRBJ1-2 TRBV19 NA CASSIAQGRYGYTF
TRBJ1-1 TRBV7-9 TRBD1 CASDQGGTEAFF
TRBJ1-6 TRBV10-3 NA CAISDRGGDPPVSPLHF
TRBJ2-5 TRBV6-5 TRBD1 CASRRDSRETQYF
TRBJ1-6 TRBV7-2 NA CASSADKRDSPLHF
TRBJ2-3 TRBV5-1 TRBD2 CASSFLAGREDTQYF
TRBJ1-3 TRBV5-6 NA CASSRGYSGNTIYF